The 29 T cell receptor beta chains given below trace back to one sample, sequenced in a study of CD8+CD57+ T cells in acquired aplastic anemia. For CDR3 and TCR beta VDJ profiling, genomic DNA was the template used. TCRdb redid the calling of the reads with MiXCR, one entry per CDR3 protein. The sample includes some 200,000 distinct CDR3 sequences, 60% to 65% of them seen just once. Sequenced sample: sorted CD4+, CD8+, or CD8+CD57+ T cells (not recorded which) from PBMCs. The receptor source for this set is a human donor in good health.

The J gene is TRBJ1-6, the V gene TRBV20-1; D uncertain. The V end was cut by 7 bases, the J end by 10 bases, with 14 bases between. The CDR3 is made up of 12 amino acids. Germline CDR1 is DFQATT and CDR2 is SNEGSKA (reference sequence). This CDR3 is CSVLTNQSPLHF. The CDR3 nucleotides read TGCAGTGTACTGACAAATCAGTCACCCCTCCACTTT.

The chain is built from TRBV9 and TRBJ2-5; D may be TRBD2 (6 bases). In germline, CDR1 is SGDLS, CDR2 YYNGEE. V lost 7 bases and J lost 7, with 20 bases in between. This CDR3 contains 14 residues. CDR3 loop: CASSPPRQGGTQYF. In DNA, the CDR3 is TGTGCCAGCTCACCACCTCGGCAGGGAGGGACCCAGTACTTC.

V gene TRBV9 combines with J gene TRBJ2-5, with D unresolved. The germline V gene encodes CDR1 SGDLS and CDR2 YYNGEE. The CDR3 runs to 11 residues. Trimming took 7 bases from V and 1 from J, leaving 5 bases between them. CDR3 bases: TGTGCCAGCGGATTCCAAGAGACCCAGTACTTC. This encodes CASGFQETQYF.

CDR3 protein: CASSSEAGSEAFF. CDR3 DNA sequence: TGTGCCAGCAGCTCAGAGGCCGGTTCCGAAGCTTTCTTT. The V call is TRBV7-9, the J call TRBJ1-1; D is uncertain. The germline V gene has CDR1 SEHNR and CDR2 FQNEAQ (reference sequence). The CDR3 is 13 amino acids. V was cut by 4 bases and J by 8 bases, with 14 bases left in between.

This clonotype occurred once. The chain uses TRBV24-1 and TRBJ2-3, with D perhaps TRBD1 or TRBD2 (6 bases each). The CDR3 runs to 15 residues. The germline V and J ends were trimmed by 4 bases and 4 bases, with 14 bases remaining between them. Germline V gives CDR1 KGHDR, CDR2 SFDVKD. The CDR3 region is CATSDSRGASDTQYF. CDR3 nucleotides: TGTGCCACCAGTGACAGTAGGGGGGCATCAGATACGCAGTATTTT.

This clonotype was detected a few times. The chain's CDR3 is CASSEWSTTSRKLFF. In DNA, the CDR3 is TGCGCCAGCAGTGAGTGGAGCACCACGAGCCGAAAACTGTTTTTT. This chain joins TRBV10-2 and TRBJ1-4; no definite D call. CDR1 is WSHSY, CDR2 SAAADI, per germline. The CDR3 spans 15 residues. Trimming shortened V by 1 base and J by 10 bases, and 16 bases separated the two germline ends.

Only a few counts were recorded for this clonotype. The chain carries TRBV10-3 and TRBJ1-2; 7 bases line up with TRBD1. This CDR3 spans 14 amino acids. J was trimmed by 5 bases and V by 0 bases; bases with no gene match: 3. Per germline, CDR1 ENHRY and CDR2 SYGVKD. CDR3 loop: CAISESGTVYGYTF. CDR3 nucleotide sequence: TGTGCCATCAGTGAGTCGGGGACAGTGTATGGCTACACCTTC.

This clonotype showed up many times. The CDR3 DNA is TGCGCCAGCAGCCTTACGGACAGGGGGCTAAACGAGCAGTACTTC. Its protein product is CASSLTDRGLNEQYF. The chain couples TRBV4-3 to TRBJ2-7; 11 bases align to TRBD1. The ends lost 4 bases at V and 5 bases at J; junction bases unmatched: 7. Germline CDR1 reads LGHNA; CDR2 reads YSLEER. This CDR3 comprises 15 residues.

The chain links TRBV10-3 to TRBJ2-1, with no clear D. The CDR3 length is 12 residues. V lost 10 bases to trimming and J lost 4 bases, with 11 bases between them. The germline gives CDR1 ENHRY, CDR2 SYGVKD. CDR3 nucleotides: TGTGCCACCCGATCCGAGTACAATGAGCAGTTCTTC. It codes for CATRSEYNEQFF.

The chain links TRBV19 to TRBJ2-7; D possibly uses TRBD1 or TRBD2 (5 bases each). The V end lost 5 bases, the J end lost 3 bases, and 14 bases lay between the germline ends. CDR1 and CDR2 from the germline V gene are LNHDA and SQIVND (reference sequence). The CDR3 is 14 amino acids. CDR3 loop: CASSPPGPLYEQYF. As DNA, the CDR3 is TGTGCCAGTAGTCCCCCGGGACCTCTCTACGAGCAGTACTTC.

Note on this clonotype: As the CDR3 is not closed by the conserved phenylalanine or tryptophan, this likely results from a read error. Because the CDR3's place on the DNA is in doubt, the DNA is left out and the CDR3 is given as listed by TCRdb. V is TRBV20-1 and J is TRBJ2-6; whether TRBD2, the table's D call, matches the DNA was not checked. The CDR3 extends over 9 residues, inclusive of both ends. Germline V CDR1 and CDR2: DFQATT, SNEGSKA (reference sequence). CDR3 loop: CSARRRDWT.

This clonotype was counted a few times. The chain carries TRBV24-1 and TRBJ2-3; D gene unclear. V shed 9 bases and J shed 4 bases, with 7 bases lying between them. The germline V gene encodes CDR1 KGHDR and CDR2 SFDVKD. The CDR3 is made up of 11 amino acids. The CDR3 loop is CATLGSDTQYF. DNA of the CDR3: TGTGCCACCTTGGGTTCAGATACGCAGTATTTT.

The CDR3 reads CASSLLSAGGPLETQYF. Here the CDR3 DNA reads TGTGCCAGCAGCTTACTGTCCGCGGGAGGGCCTTTAGAGACCCAGTACTTC. V is TRBV7-9 and J is TRBJ2-5; 9 bases map to TRBD2. The CDR3 is made up of 17 amino acids. Per the germline V gene, CDR1 is SEHNR and CDR2 is FQNEAQ (reference sequence). V lost 2 bases to trimming and J lost 4 bases; unmatched junction nucleotides: 11.

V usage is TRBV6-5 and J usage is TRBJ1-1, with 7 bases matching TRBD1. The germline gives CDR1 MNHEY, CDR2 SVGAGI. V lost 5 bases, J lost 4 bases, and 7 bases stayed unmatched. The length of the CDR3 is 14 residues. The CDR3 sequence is CASSDRVTGTEAFF. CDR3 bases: TGTGCCAGCAGTGACAGGGTAACGGGCACTGAAGCTTTCTTT.

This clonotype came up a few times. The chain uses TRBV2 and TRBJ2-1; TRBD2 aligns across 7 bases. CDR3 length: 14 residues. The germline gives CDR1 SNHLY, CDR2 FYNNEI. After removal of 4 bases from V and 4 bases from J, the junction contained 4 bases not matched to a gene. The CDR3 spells CASSVGLVYNEQFF. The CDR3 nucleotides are TGTGCCAGCAGTGTAGGACTAGTTTACAATGAGCAGTTCTTC.

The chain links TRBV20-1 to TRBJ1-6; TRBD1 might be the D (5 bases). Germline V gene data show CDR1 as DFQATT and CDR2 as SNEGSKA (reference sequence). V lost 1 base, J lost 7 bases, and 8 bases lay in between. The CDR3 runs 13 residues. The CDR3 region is CSARAGQNSPLHF. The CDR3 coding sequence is TGCAGTGCTAGAGCTGGACAAAATTCACCCCTCCACTTT.

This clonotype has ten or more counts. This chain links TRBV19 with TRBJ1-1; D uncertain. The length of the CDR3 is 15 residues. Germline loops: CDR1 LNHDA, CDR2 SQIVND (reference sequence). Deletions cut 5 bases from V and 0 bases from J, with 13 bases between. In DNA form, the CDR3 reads TGTGCCAGTAGTGGGCTCGGAGGGCTGAACACTGAAGCTTTCTTT. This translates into CASSGLGGLNTEAFF.

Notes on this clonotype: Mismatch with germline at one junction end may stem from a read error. The chain's CDR3 is CDSSLGTSNTEDFF. Written as DNA, the CDR3 is TGTGACAGCAGCTTAGGGACATCGAACACTGAAGATTTCTTT. This chain uses TRBV7-2 with TRBJ1-1; a possible D gene is TRBD1 (6 bases). The CDR3 is made up of 14 amino acids. Germline CDR1 and CDR2: SGHTA and FQGNSA.

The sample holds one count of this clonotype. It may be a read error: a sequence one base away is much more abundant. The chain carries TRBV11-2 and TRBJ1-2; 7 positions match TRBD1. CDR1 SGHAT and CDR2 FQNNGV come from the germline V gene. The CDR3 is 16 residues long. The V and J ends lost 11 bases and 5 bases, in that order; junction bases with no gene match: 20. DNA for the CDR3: TGTGCCGACAGCCCCGTCCCGGGACAGAGCGATTATGGCTACACCTTC. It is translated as CADSPVPGQSDYGYTF.

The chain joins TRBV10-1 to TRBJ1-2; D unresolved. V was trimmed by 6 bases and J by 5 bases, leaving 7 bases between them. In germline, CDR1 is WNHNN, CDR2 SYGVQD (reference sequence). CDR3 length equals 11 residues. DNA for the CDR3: TGCGCCAGCAGAGGGCGTTATGGCTACACCTTC. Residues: CASRGRYGYTF.

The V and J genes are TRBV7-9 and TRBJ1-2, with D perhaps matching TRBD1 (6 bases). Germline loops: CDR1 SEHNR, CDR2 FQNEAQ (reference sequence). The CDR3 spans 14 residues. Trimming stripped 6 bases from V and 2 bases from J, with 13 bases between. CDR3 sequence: CASRGDTYNYGYTF. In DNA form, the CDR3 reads TGTGCCAGCAGGGGGGACACCTACAACTATGGCTACACCTTC.

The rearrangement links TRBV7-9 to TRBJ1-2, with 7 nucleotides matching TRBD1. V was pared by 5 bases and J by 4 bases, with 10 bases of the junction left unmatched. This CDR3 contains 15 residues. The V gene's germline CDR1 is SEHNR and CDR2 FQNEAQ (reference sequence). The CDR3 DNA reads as TGTGCCAGCAGCACCAGTGAGGGGGCTACCTATGGCTACACCTTC. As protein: CASSTSEGATYGYTF.

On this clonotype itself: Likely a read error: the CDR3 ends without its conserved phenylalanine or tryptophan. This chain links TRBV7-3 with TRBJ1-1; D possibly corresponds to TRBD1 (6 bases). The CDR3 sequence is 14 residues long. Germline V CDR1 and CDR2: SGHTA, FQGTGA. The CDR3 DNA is TGTGCGAGCAGCTTACACCAGGGGAAAAATGAAGCTTTCTGT. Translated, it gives CASSLHQGKNEAFC.

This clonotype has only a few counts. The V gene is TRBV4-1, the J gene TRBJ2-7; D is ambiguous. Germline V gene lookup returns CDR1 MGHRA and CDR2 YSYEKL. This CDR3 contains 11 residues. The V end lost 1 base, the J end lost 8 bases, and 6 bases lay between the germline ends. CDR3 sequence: CASSQGYQQYF. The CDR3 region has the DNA TGCGCCAGCAGCCAAGGGTACCAGCAGTACTTC.

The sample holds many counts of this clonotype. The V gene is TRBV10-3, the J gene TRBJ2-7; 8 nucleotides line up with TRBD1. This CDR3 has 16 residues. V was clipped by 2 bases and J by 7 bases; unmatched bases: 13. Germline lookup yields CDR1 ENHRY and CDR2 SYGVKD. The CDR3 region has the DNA TGTGCCATCAGTGAGGGGACAGGCGGCAAGGGGCTGGAGCAGTACTTC. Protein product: CAISEGTGGKGLEQYF.

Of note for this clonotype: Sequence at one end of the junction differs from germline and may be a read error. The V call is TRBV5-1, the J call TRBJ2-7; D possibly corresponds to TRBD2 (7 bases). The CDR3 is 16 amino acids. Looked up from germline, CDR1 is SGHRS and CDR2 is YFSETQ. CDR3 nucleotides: TGTGCCAGCAGCTTAGTATTCCGGGGGGCCAATCAAGAGCAGTACTTC. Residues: CASSLVFRGANQEQYF. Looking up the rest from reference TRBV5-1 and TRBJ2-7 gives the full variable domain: KAGVTQTPRYLIKTRGQQVTLSCSPISGHRSVSWYQQTPGQGLQFLFEYFSETQRNKGNFPGRFSGRQFSNSRSEMNVSTLELGDSALYLCASSLVFRGANQEQYFGPGTRLTVT.

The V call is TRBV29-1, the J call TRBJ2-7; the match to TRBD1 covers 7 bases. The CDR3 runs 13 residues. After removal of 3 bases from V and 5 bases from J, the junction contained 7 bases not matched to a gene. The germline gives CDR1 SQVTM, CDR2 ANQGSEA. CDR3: CSVETGMVNEQYF. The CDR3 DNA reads TGCAGCGTTGAGACAGGGATGGTAAACGAGCAGTACTTC.

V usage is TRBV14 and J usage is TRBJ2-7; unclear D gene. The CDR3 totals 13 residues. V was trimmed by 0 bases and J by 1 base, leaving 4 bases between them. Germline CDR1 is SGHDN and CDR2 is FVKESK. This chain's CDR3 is CASSQDRSYEQYF. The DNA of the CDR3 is TGTGCCAGCAGCCAAGATCGATCCTACGAGCAGTACTTC.

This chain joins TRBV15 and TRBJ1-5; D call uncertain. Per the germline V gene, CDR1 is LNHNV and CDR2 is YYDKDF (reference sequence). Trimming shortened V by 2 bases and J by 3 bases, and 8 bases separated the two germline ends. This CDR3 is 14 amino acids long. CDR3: CATSRSRTNQPQHF. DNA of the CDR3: TGTGCCACCAGCAGAAGCAGGACCAATCAGCCCCAGCATTTT.